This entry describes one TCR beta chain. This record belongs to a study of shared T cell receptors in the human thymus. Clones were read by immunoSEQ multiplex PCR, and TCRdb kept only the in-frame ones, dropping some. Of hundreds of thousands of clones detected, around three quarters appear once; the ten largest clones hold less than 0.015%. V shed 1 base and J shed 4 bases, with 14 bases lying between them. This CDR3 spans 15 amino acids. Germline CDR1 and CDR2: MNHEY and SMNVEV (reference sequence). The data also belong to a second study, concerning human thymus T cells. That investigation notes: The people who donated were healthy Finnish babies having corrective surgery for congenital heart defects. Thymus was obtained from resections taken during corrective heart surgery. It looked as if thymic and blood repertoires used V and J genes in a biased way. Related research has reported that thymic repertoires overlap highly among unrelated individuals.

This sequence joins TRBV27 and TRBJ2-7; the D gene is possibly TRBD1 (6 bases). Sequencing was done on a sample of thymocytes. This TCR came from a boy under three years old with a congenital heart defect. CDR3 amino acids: CASSLFWGPAYEQYF. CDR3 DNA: TGTGCCAGCAGTTTATTTTGGGGGCCCGCTTACGAGCAGTACTTC.